The 8 T cell receptor beta chains below were found in one sample sequenced in a study of shared clonotypes between healthy human individuals. The protocol was immunoSEQ multiplex PCR, while the TCRdb copy is restricted to in-frame clones and leaves out a portion. The sample has about 2 million clones, 85% to 95% seen once. Source material: naive CD4+ T cells sorted from blood. Subset described: CD45RA+ positively selected. The receptors come from a man younger than 35 in good health.

The V gene is TRBV27, the J gene TRBJ1-1; 8 nucleotides match TRBD1. CDR3 length equals 13 residues. Looked up from germline, CDR1 is MNHEY and CDR2 is SMNVEV (reference sequence). The junction had 6 bases not matched to a gene; V was cut back by 2 bases and J by 10 bases. CDR3 DNA: TGTGCCAGCAGTTTACGCGGACAGGGTGTAGCTTTCTTT. Protein product: CASSLRGQGVAFF.

V usage is TRBV5-1 and J usage is TRBJ2-5; 7 positions agree with TRBD2. Germline V CDR1 and CDR2: SGHRS, YFSETQ. This CDR3 region has 17 residues. The V gene end was trimmed by 0 bases and the J gene end by 4 bases; junction bases not matched to a gene: 12. CDR3 DNA: TGCGCCAGCAGCTTGGGTCCGGCTAGCGGTCCGTCAGAGACCCAGTACTTC. Its translation is CASSLGPASGPSETQYF.

The chain couples TRBV10-3 to TRBJ1-5; D is uncertain. V dropped 3 bases and J dropped 0 bases, with 6 bases sitting between them. This CDR3 spans 14 amino acids. CDR1 is ENHRY and CDR2 is SYGVKD in the germline V gene. This CDR3 reads CAISDSYSNQPQHF. DNA for the CDR3: TGTGCCATCAGTGACAGTTATAGCAATCAGCCCCAGCATTTT.

A note on this clone: This specimen includes other DNA sequences encoding the same CDR3. This chain uses TRBV5-1 with TRBJ1-6, with a tentative D call TRBD1 (5 bases). Trimming took off 0 bases at V and 0 bases at J, with 7 bases between the two ends. CDR3 length: 16 amino acids. CDR1 and CDR2 from the germline V gene are SGHRS and YFSETQ. CDR3 DNA: TGCGCCAGCAGCTTGGGGGGGAGCTCCTATAATTCACCCCTCCACTTT. This codes for CASSLGGSSYNSPLHF.

This clone was observed many times. The chain has TRBV4-1 and TRBJ1-1; D unresolved. This CDR3 spans 14 amino acids. V was clipped by 3 bases and J by 1 base, with 9 bases between them. CDR1 MGHRA and CDR2 YSYEKL come from the germline V gene. The CDR3 sequence is CASSHPGQNTEAFF. CDR3 nucleotides: TGCGCCAGCAGCCATCCAGGCCAGAACACTGAAGCTTTCTTT.

This chain joins TRBV6-5 and TRBJ1-3, with D tentatively TRBD1 (5 bases). Trimming removed 4 bases from V and 4 bases from J, with 17 bases in between. The CDR3 has 16 amino acids. CDR1 and CDR2 from the germline V gene are MNHEY and SVGAGI. Here the CDR3 DNA reads TGTGCCAGCAGTTTTACTATACAGGTCGCGGGAAACACCATATATTTT. This translates into CASSFTIQVAGNTIYF.

The V gene is TRBV5-1, the J gene TRBJ2-1; 9 nucleotides agree with TRBD1. The CDR3 length is 15 residues. Germline loops: CDR1 SGHRS, CDR2 YFSETQ. V lost 4 bases and J lost 5; bases outside the gene matches: 7. The CDR3: CASSPGTGTHNEQFF. The CDR3 DNA is TGCGCCAGCAGCCCCGGGACAGGGACCCACAATGAGCAGTTCTTC.

The V call is TRBV4-1, the J call TRBJ2-6; D is perhaps TRBD1 (5 bases). This CDR3 is 17 amino acids long. Trimming took 3 bases from V and 0 from J, leaving 12 bases between them. Germline CDR1 MGHRA, CDR2 YSYEKL. The CDR3 coding sequence is TGCGCCAGCAGCCAGAGTACAGGCGTCTCTGGGGCCAACGTCCTGACTTTC. This translates into CASSQSTGVSGANVLTF.